The 12 T cell receptor beta chains below all came from one sample that was sequenced in a study of monozygotic twins with inflammatory bowel disease. TCRdb processed the 5' RACE reads again and assigns one entry to each CDR3 protein, with no DNA. Its table lists approximately 330,000 distinct CDR3 sequences. Sequenced sample: blood. These receptors all stem from a human donor with ulcerative colitis or Crohn's disease, or a healthy co-twin of an affected twin (not recorded which).

The V call is TRBV28, the J call TRBJ2-7; the TCRdb call, TRBD2, lacks DNA for checking. This CDR3 spans 17 amino acids. CDR1 and CDR2 from the germline V gene are MDHEN and SYDVKM. CDR3 residues: CASSLAKQGKVSDEQYF.

The V and J genes are TRBV20-1 and TRBJ1-1. Germline-derived CDR1 and CDR2 are DFQATT and SNEGSKA (reference sequence). The CDR3 consists of 11 residues. The CDR3 loop reads CSAREVQDDFF.

The chain uses TRBV4-1 and TRBJ2-1; TCRdb's D gene call, TRBD1, goes unchecked for lack of DNA. This CDR3 has 15 residues. Germline assignment: CDR1 MGHRA and CDR2 YSYEKL. The CDR3 protein is CASSEPRLSPNEQFF.

The chain combines TRBV28 with TRBJ2-5. This CDR3 has 15 amino acids. Germline V gene sequence: CDR1 MDHEN, CDR2 SYDVKM. CDR3 loop: CASTRRVELGETQYF. Variable domain in full (rest from reference TRBV28 and TRBJ2-5): DVKVTQSSRYLVKRTGEKVFLECVQDMDHENMFWYRQDPGLGLRLIYFSYDVKMKEKGDIPEGYSVSREKKERFSLILESASTNQTSMYLCASTRRVELGETQYFGPGTRLLVL.

The genes are TRBV29-1 and TRBJ2-7; absent DNA, TCRdb's TRBD2 call cannot be checked. There are 13 residues in the CDR3. The V gene's germline CDR1 is SQVTM and CDR2 ANQGSEA. This CDR3 is CSALEGRSYEQYF.

The V gene is TRBV28, the J gene TRBJ2-7; lacking DNA, the TRBD1 call made by TCRdb goes unchecked. The CDR3 is 14 amino acids. CDR1 and CDR2 (germline): MDHEN, SYDVKM. The CDR3 loop is CASTGRDATYEQYF.

V and J are TRBV20-1 and TRBJ2-2; TCRdb designates TRBD2, a call that cannot be tested without DNA. CDR3 length: 14 amino acids. The germline V gene has CDR1 DFQATT and CDR2 SNEGSKA (reference sequence). CDR3 sequence: CSARGLAFTGELFF.

The CDR3 loop reads CASSQDRAENTEAFF. The chain recombines TRBV4-2 with TRBJ1-1. Looked up from germline, CDR1 is LGHNA and CDR2 is YNFKEQ. There are 15 residues in the CDR3.

This chain uses TRBV7-9 with TRBJ2-7; TCRdb's D gene call, TRBD2, goes unchecked for lack of DNA. The CDR3 is 15 amino acids. From germline, CDR1 is SEHNR and CDR2 FQNEAQ (reference sequence). The CDR3 loop is CASSPQTRADYEQYF.

The chain couples TRBV27 to TRBJ2-7. The germline CDR1 and CDR2 sequences are MNHEY and SMNVEV (reference sequence). This CDR3 region has 14 residues. CDR3: CASSLGQAPYEQYF.

The rearrangement joins TRBV19 to TRBJ2-3. The CDR3 is made up of 13 amino acids. The V gene's germline CDR1 is LNHDA and CDR2 SQIVND (reference sequence). CDR3 sequence: CASSLRPTDTQYF.

The chain employs TRBV5-1 and TRBJ2-2. This CDR3 is 16 amino acids long. CDR1 is SGHRS, CDR2 YFSETQ, per germline. The CDR3 sequence is CASSSLGGQPTGELFF. Based on the CDR3 plus reference TRBV5-1 and TRBJ2-2, the full variable domain is KAGVTQTPRYLIKTRGQQVTLSCSPISGHRSVSWYQQTPGQGLQFLFEYFSETQRNKGNFPGRFSGRQFSNSRSEMNVSTLELGDSALYLCASSSLGGQPTGELFFGEGSRLTVL.